This T cell receptor (beta chain) came from a study of blood T cell repertoires in COVID-19. Study-level background: Samples representing acute and convalescent COVID-19 were sourced from the United States, Italy and Spain. From T cells, B-cell-depleted T cells, or PBMCs came the material, which was cDNA or gDNA.

Per the original data handling: Amplification with reference gene primers provided the estimates of nucleated cell counts. Assay: immunoSEQ multiplex PCR; the TCRdb copy retains only in-frame clones and omits some. V, J and clone size are those of that table, while D and trimming were read from the DNA. The sample carries 65,000 to 70,000 clones, roughly 82% recorded once. The V gene's germline CDR1 is LNHDA and CDR2 SQIVND (reference sequence). This CDR3 contains 16 residues. With 0 bases removed from V and 0 bases from J, the gap between germline ends came to 12 bases. The sample consisted of peripheral blood. The chain is built from TRBV19 and TRBJ2-7; possibly TRBD1 for D (6 bases). This clonotype was sampled from a man older than 75 with active COVID-19. CDR3 region: CASSIDPTGSSYEQYF. The CDR3 nucleotides read TGTGCCAGTAGTATAGACCCCACAGGGAGCTCCTACGAGCAGTACTTC.